This is a list of T cell receptor beta chains from one sample in a study of CD8+CD57+ T cells in acquired aplastic anemia. TCRdb reanalysed the reads using MiXCR and keeps one entry per CDR3 protein. The table shows around 170,000 distinct CDR3 sequences, with around 45% occurring only once. Material: sorted CD4+, CD8+, or CD8+CD57+ T cells (not recorded which) from PBMCs. The receptors here all came from a human donor with aplastic anemia. CDR3s include the opening cysteine and the closing phenylalanine or tryptophan. A D gene is named only where the DNA matches it firmly. Rows may omit the clone size; those that give it use once, few, many or a size class.

J	V	D	size	CDR3	DNA
TRBJ1-5	TRBV7-9	-	-	CASSPGRQPQHF	TGTGCCAGCAGCCCTGGTAGGCAGCCCCAGCATTTT
TRBJ2-7	TRBV7-8	-	once	CASSLERGGGSYEQYF	TGTGCCAGCAGCTTAGAGAGGGGGGGTGGTTCCTACGAGCAGTACTTC
TRBJ1-2	TRBV2	-	-	CASSERQGIGGYTF	TGTGCCAGCAGTGAACGTCAGGGAATCGGTGGCTACACCTTC
TRBJ2-7	TRBV2	TRBD2	many	CASSDRTSDEQYF	TGTGCCAGCAGTGATAGGACTAGTGACGAGCAGTACTTC
TRBJ1-4	TRBV20-1	-	many	CSARAGTGREKLFF	TGCAGTGCTAGGGCCGGGACGGGGCGGGAAAAACTGTTTTTT
TRBJ2-2	TRBV24-1	-	many	CATSDSSPGRGGELFF	TGTGCCACCAGTGATTCCTCCCCAGGGCGAGGCGGGGAGCTGTTTTTT
TRBJ2-1	TRBV2	-	-	CASKERAQDNEQFF	TGTGCCAGCAAGGAAAGGGCACAGGACAATGAGCAGTTCTTC
TRBJ2-1	TRBV15	TRBD1	-	CATRYRGTMDNEQFF	TGTGCCACCAGATACAGGGGGACAATGGACAATGAGCAGTTCTTC
TRBJ1-2	TRBV29-1	TRBD1	-	CSVFNRGGNYGYTF	TGCAGCGTCTTTAACAGGGGGGGTAACTATGGCTACACCTTC
TRBJ2-1	TRBV19	-	-	CASSIAGVQNNEQFF	TGTGCCAGTAGTATCGCAGGAGTACAGAACAATGAGCAGTTCTTC
TRBJ1-5	TRBV2	TRBD1	-	CASRGQVGQPQHF	TGTGCCAGCAGGGGACAGGTGGGTCAGCCCCAGCATTTT
TRBJ2-1	TRBV7-9	-	few	CASSIYNEQFF	TGTGCCAGCAGCATATACAATGAGCAGTTCTTC
TRBJ2-7	TRBV10-3	-	-	CATGGQYF	TGTGCCACCGGCGGGCAGTACTTC
TRBJ2-3	TRBV7-8	TRBD1	-	CASGLRTGGQYF	TGTGCCAGCGGCTTGAGGACAGGGGGGCAGTATTTT
TRBJ2-7	TRBV15	TRBD2	many	CATSGSGGGQYF	TGTGCCACCAGCGGAAGCGGGGGGGGGCAGTACTTC
TRBJ2-1	TRBV7-3	TRBD2	-	CASSLSVTSGYNEQFF	TGTGCCAGCAGCTTAAGTGTGACTAGCGGCTACAATGAGCAGTTCTTC
TRBJ2-1	TRBV24-1	TRBD1	-	CATTRDSLDEQFF	TGTGCCACCACCAGGGACAGTCTCGATGAGCAGTTCTTC
TRBJ1-2	TRBV6-2/TRBV6-3	-	many	CASSPPRQRGYTF	TGTGCCAGCAGTCCGCCCCGACAGCGTGGCTACACCTTC
TRBJ2-3	TRBV7-2	TRBD1	-	CASSSRDRGRTDTQYF	TGTGCCAGCAGCTCCCGGGACAGGGGTCGAACAGATACGCAGTATTTT
TRBJ1-1	TRBV10-2	-	many	CVSMSAANTEAFF	TGCGTCAGCATGAGTGCCGCGAACACTGAAGCTTTCTTT
TRBJ1-2	TRBV12-3/TRBV12-4	-	-	CASSVQGRGGYTF	TGTGCCAGCAGTGTCCAGGGGAGGGGTGGCTACACCTTC
TRBJ1-3	TRBV19	-	many	CASSVLPGNTIYF	TGTGCCAGTAGTGTTCTCCCCGGAAACACCATATATTTT
TRBJ2-1	TRBV10-3	-	-	CAISELIGQGYNEQFF	TGTGCCATCAGTGAGCTGATCGGCCAAGGTTACAATGAGCAGTTCTTC
TRBJ1-1	TRBV15	-	many	CATSRDLTRVNTEAFF	TGTGCCACCAGCAGAGATCTGACCCGAGTGAACACTGAAGCTTTCTTT
TRBJ2-2	TRBV24-1	-	few	CATSDARGTGELFF	TGTGCCACCAGTGATGCGCGAGGCACCGGGGAGCTGTTTTTT
TRBJ1-2	TRBV27	TRBD1	-	CAGSRQGAYGYTF	TGTGCCGGCAGTCGACAGGGGGCATATGGCTACACCTTC
TRBJ1-5	TRBV6-2/TRBV6-3	-	-	CAGSIGGLLNQPQHF	TGTGCCGGCAGCATAGGGGGGCTACTAAATCAGCCCCAGCATTTT
TRBJ1-6	TRBV7-8	-	-	CASMVSDNSPLHF	TGCGCCAGCATGGTGTCAGATAATTCACCCCTCCACTTT
TRBJ2-7	TRBV2	-	-	CASSPGEQYF	TGTGCCAGCAGTCCTGGCGAGCAGTACTTC
TRBJ1-2	TRBV20-1	-	-	CSATSDGVGGYTF	TGCAGTGCCACCAGTGATGGGGTAGGCGGCTACACCTTC
TRBJ2-1	TRBV7-9	-	-	CASSLGEQFF	TGTGCCAGCAGCTTGGGTGAGCAGTTCTTC
TRBJ2-1	TRBV10-2	TRBD2	-	CASSEPLAQDEQFF	TGCGCCAGCAGTGAACCACTAGCGCAAGATGAGCAGTTCTTC